This note documents a single T cell receptor (beta chain) sequence. Its cognate antigen is unknown. This sample was taken from a study of a mutant IDH1 vaccine in newly diagnosed glioma. The CDR3 is 15 amino acids. Trimming cost V 3 bases and J 8 bases; bases outside gene matches: 7. Germline lookup yields CDR1 LNHDA and CDR2 SQIVND (reference sequence). Time point meaning: week 5, during vaccination. The content of each vaccine dose was 300 ug of mutant IDH1 20-mer peptide, and topical imiquimod accompanied it. Sequencing used immunoSEQ multiplex PCR; TCRdb keeps in-frame clones, though not all of them. The repertoire holds around 36,000 clones, with 91% as singletons. Regarding the study as a whole: Vaccine-induced immune responses were detected in about 95% of patients.

The chain carries TRBV19 and TRBJ1-4; TRBD1 matches 9 bases. The receptor was derived from a man over 45 with glioma. The sample in question was PBMCs, obtained from a glioma patient whose treatment included an IDH1 peptide vaccine. In DNA form, the CDR3 reads TGTGCCAGTAGTATTCCCGGGACAGGGAAAGAAAAACTGTTTTTT. Translating gives CASSIPGTGKEKLFF.